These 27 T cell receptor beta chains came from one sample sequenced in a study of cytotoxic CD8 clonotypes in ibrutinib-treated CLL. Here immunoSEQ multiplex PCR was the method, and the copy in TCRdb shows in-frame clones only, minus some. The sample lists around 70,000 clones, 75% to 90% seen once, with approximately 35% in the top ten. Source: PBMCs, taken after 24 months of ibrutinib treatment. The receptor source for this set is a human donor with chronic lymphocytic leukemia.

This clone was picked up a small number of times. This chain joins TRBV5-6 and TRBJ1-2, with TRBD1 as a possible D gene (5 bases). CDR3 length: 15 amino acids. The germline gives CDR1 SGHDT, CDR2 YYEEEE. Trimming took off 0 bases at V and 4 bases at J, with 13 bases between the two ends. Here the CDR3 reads CASSLVGEGGYGYTF. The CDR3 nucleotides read TGTGCCAGCAGCTTGGTAGGGGAAGGCGGCTATGGCTACACCTTC. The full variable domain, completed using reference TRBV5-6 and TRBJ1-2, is DAGVTQSPTHLIKTRGQQVTLRCSPKSGHDTVSWYQQALGQGPQFIFQYYEEEERQRGNFPDRFSGHQFPNYSSELNVNALLLGDSALYLCASSLVGEGGYGYTFGSGTRLTVV.

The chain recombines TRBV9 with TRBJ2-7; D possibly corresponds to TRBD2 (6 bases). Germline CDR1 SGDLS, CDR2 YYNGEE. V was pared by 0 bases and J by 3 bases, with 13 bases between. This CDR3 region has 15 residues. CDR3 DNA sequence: TGTGCCAGCAGCGTAGAAGCGGGTGGACTCTACGAGCAGTACTTC. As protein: CASSVEAGGLYEQYF.

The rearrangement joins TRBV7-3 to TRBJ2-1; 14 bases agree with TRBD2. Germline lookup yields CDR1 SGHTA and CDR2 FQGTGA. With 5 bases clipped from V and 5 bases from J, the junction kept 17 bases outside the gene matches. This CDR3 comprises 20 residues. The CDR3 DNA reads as TGTGCCAGCAGCCCGCTCAGACTAGCGGGAGGGCCTGGGGACGACAATGAGCAGTTCTTC. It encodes CASSPLRLAGGPGDDNEQFF. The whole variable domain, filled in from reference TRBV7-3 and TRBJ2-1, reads GAGVSQTPSNKVTEKGKYVELRCDPISGHTALYWYRQSLGQGPEFLIYFQGTGAADDSGLPNDRFFAVRPEGSVSTLKIQRTERGDSAVYLCASSPLRLAGGPGDDNEQFFGPGTRLTVL.

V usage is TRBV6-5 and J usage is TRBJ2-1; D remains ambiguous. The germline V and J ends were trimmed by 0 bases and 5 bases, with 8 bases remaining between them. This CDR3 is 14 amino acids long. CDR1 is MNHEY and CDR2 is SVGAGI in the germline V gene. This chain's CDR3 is CASSYSVLNNEQFF. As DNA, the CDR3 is TGTGCCAGCAGTTACTCAGTCCTGAACAATGAGCAGTTCTTC.

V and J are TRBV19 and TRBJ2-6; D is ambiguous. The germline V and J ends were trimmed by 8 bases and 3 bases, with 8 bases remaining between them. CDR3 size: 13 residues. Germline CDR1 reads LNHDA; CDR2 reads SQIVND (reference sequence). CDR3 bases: TGTGCCAGTGGAAACCTTGGGGCCAACGTCCTGACTTTC. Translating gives CASGNLGANVLTF.

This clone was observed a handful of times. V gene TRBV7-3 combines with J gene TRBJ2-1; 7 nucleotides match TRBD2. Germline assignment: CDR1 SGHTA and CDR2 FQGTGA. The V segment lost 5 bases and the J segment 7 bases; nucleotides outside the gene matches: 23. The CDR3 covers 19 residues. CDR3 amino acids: CASSVSPLRNRGGPNEQFF. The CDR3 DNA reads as TGTGCCAGCAGCGTATCCCCCCTCAGGAATAGGGGAGGGCCGAATGAGCAGTTCTTC.

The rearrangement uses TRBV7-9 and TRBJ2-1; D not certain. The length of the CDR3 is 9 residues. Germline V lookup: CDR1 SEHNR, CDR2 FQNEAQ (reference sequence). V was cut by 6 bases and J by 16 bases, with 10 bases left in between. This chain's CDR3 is CASSPPAFF. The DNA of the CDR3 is TGTGCCAGCAGTCCTCCGGCTTTCTTC.

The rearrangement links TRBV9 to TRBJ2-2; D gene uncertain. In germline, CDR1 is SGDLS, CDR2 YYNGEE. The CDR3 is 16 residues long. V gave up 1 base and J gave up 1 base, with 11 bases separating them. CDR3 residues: CASSVLARLNTGELFF. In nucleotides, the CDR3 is TGTGCCAGCAGCGTACTTGCGAGATTGAACACCGGGGAGCTGTTTTTT.

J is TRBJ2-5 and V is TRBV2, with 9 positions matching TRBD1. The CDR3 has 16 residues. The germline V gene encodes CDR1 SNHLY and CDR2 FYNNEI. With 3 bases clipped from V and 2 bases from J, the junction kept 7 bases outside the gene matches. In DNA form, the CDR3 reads TGTGCCAGCAGTGACGGTAGACAGGGGGGACAAGAGACCCAGTACTTC. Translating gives CASSDGRQGGQETQYF.

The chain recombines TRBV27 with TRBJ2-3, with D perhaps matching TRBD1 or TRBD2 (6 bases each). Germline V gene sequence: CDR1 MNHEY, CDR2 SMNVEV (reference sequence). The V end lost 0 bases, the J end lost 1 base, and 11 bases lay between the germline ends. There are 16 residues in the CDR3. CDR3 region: CASSLSRGGRTDTQYF. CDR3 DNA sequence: TGTGCCAGCAGTTTATCTCGTGGGGGGCGCACAGATACGCAGTATTTT.

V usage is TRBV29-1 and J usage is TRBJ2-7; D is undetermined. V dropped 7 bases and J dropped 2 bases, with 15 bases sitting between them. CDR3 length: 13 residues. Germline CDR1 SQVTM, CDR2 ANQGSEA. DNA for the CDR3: TGCAGCGCGTCTTCTAACCCCACCTACGAGCAGTACTTC. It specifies CSASSNPTYEQYF.

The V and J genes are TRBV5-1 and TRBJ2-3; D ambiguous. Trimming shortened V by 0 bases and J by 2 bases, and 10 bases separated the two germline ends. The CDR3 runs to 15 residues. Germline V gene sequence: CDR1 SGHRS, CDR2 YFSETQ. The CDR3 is CASSLAAPSTDTQYF. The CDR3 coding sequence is TGCGCCAGCAGCTTGGCGGCACCGTCCACAGATACGCAGTATTTT.

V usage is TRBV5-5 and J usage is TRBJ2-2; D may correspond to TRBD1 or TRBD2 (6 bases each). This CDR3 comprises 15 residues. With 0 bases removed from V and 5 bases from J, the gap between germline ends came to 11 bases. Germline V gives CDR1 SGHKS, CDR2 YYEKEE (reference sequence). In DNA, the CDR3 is TGTGCCAGCAGCTTGGCGGGGGCAGTTACCGGGGAGCTGTTTTTT. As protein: CASSLAGAVTGELFF.

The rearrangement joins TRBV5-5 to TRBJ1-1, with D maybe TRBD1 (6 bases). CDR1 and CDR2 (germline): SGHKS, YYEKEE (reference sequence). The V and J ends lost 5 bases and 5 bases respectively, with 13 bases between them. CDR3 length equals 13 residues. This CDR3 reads CASSPVGGTEAFF. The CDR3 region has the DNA TGTGCCAGCAGTCCTGTAGGGGGGACTGAAGCTTTCTTT.

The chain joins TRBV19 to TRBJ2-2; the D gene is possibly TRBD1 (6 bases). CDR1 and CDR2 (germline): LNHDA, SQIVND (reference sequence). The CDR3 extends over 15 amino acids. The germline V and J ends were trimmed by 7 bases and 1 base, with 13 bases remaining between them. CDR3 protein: CASTMGTLNTGELFF. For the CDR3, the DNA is TGTGCCAGTACCATGGGGACACTGAACACCGGGGAGCTGTTTTTT. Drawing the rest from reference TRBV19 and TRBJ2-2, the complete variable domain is DGGITQSPKYLFRKEGQNVTLSCEQNLNHDAMYWYRQDPGQGLRLIYYSQIVNDFQKGDIAEGYSVSREKKESFPLTVTSAQKNPTAFYLCASTMGTLNTGELFFGEGSRLTVL.

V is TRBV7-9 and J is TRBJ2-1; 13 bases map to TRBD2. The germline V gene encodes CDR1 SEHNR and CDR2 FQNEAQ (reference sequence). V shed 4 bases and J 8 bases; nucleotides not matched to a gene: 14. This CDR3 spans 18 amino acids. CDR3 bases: TGTGCCAGCAGCTGGCGCCCCGCGGGACTAGCGGGAATCCATGAGCAGTTCTTC. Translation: CASSWRPAGLAGIHEQFF.

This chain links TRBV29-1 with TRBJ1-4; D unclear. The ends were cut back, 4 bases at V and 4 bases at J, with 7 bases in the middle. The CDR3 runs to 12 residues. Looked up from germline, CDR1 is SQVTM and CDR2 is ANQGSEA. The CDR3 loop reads CSVAGFNEKLFF. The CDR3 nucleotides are TGCAGCGTTGCGGGGTTTAATGAAAAACTGTTTTTT.

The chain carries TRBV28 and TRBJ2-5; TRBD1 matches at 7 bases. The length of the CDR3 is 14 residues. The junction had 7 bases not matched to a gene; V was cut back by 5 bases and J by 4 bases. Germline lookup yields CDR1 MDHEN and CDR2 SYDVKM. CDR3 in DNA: TGTGCCAGCAGTCCTGGGACAGTAAGAGAGACCCAGTACTTC. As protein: CASSPGTVRETQYF.

CDR3 loop: CASSLEGRGWTEAFF. The CDR3 DNA reads as TGCGCCAGCAGCTTGGAGGGACGAGGGTGGACTGAAGCTTTCTTT. V gene TRBV5-1 combines with J gene TRBJ1-1, with D possibly TRBD1 on 5 matching bases. Germline-derived CDR1 and CDR2 are SGHRS and YFSETQ. This CDR3 has 15 residues. Trimming stripped 0 bases from V and 5 bases from J, with 14 bases between.

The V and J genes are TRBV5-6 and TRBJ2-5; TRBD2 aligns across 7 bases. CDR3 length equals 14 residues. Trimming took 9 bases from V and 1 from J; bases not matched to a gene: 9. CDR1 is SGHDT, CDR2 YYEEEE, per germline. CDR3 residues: CATSAGGIQETQYF. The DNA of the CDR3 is TGTGCCACTTCCGCCGGGGGGATCCAAGAGACCCAGTACTTC.

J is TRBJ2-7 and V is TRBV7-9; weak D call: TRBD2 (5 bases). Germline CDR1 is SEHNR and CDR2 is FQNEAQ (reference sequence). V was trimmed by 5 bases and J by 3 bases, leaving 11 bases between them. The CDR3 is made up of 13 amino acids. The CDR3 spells CASSPARVYEQYF. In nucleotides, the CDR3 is TGTGCCAGCAGCCCAGCGCGGGTCTACGAGCAGTACTTC.

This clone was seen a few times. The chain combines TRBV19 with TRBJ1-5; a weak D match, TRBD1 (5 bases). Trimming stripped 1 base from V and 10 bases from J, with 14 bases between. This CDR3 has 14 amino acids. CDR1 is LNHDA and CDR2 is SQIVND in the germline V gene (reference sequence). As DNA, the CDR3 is TGTGCCAGTAGTATAGTAGAGGGGTTGGGCCCCCAGCATTTT. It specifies CASSIVEGLGPQHF.

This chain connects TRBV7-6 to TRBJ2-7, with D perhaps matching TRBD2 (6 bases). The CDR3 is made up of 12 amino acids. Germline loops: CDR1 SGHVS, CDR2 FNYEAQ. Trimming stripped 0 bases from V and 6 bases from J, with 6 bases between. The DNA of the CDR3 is TGTGCCAGCAGCTTAGCTAGCGGCGAGCAGTACTTC. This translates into CASSLASGEQYF.

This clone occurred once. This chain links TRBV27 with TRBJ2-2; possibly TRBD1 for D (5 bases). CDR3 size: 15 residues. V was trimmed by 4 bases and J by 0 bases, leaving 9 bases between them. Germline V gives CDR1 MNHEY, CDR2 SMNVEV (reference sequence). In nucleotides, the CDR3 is TGTGCCAGCAGTTCCTTCAGGGCGAACACCGGGGAGCTGTTTTTT. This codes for CASSSFRANTGELFF.

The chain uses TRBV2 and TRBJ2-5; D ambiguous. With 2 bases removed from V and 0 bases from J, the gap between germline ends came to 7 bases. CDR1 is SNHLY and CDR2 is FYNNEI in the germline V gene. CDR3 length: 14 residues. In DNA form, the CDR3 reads TGTGCCAGCAGTGAATATGTAAACCAAGAGACCCAGTACTTC. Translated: CASSEYVNQETQYF.

In DNA, the CDR3 is TGTGCCAGCAGTGGCCGACAGCAAGAGACCCAGTACTTC. This sequence encodes CASSGRQQETQYF. The chain uses TRBV6-5 and TRBJ2-5; the D gene is possibly TRBD1 (5 bases). The V end lost 5 bases, the J end lost 2 bases, and 9 bases lay between the germline ends. CDR3 size: 13 residues. Germline lookup yields CDR1 MNHEY and CDR2 SVGAGI.

The CDR3 spells CAWQQNQETQYF. Here the CDR3 DNA reads TGTGCCTGGCAACAGAACCAAGAGACCCAGTACTTC. The chain links TRBV30 to TRBJ2-5; unclear D gene. This CDR3 has 12 amino acids. V was trimmed by 5 bases and J by 0 bases, leaving 7 bases between them. Germline V gene sequence: CDR1 GTSNPN, CDR2 SVGIG (reference sequence). Drawing the rest from reference TRBV30 and TRBJ2-5, the complete variable domain is SQTIHQWPATLVQPVGSPLSLECTVEGTSNPNLYWYRQAAGRGLQLLFYSVGIGQISSEVPQNLSASRPQDRQFILSSKKLLLSDSGFYLCAWQQNQETQYFGPGTRLLVL.